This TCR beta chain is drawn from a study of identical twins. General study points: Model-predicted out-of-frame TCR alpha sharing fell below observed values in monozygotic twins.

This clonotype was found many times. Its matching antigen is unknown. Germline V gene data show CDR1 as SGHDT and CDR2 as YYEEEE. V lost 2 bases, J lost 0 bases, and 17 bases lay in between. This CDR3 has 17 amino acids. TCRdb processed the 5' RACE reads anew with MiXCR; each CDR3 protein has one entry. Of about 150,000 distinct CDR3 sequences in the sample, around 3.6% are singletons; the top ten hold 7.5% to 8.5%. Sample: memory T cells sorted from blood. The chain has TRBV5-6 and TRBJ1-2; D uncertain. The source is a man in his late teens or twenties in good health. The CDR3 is CASSFRGRGETNYGYTF. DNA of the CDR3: TGTGCCAGCAGCTTTCGTGGGCGGGGAGAAACTAACTATGGCTACACCTTC.